Listed below are T cell receptor beta chains from one sample, sequenced in a study of T cells after yellow fever vaccination. A single record per CDR3 protein comes from TCRdb applying MiXCR to the 5' RACE reads. The repertoire holds 230,000 or so distinct CDR3 sequences, around 3.5% seen once, with about 20% in the top ten. The sample here was PBMCs, taken 15 days after the yellow fever booster vaccination. The receptor source for this set is a man aged 18 to 30 who received the YFV17D yellow fever vaccine. CDR3s include the opening cysteine and the closing phenylalanine or tryptophan. The D gene is left open where the match is weak. Clone size is stated in some rows and not others, as once, few, many or a class when expanded.

D: .; length: 15; V: TRBV12-3/TRBV12-4; J: TRBJ1-5; size: many; CDR3: CASSHTRGSNQPQHF; DNA: TGTGCCAGCAGCCACACCCGGGGTAGCAATCAGCCCCAGCATTTT
D: .; length: 12; V: TRBV29-1; J: TRBJ2-1; size: few; CDR3: CSVFGLANEQFF; DNA: TGCAGCGTTTTTGGGCTAGCAAATGAGCAGTTCTTC
D: .; length: 14; V: TRBV4-1; J: TRBJ2-1; size: many; CDR3: CASSQDVARLQTLF; DNA: TGCGCCAGCAGCCAAGATGTGGCGCGGCTCCAGACCCTCTTC
D: .; length: 14; V: TRBV5-1; J: TRBJ2-3; size: many; CDR3: CASSEGRYTDTQYF; DNA: TGCGCCAGCAGTGAGGGGCGATACACAGATACGCAGTATTTT
D: .; length: 15; V: TRBV5-6; J: TRBJ2-5; size: many; CDR3: CASSFRVPLQETQYF; DNA: TGTGCCAGCAGTTTCAGGGTCCCCCTCCAAGAGACCCAGTACTTC
D: TRBD1; length: 17; V: TRBV10-3; J: TRBJ1-2; size: many; CDR3: CAISESVSGGRIYGYTF; DNA: TGTGCCATCAGTGAGTCGGTGTCAGGGGGCCGAATCTATGGCTACACCTTC
D: TRBD2; length: 14; V: TRBV7-2; J: TRBJ2-3; size: many; CDR3: CASSSQTSGGEQYF; DNA: TGTGCCAGCAGCTCACAGACTAGCGGGGGGGAGCAGTATTTT
D: .; length: 15; V: TRBV12-3/TRBV12-4; J: TRBJ2-1; size: many; CDR3: CASSPGRPTYNEQFF; DNA: TGTGCCAGCAGTCCAGGTCGGCCTACCTACAATGAGCAGTTCTTC
D: TRBD1; length: 16; V: TRBV10-3; J: TRBJ1-1; size: many; CDR3: CAVAQGAGRGITEAFF; DNA: TGTGCCGTTGCACAGGGGGCAGGGAGAGGTATCACTGAAGCTTTCTTT
D: .; length: 11; V: TRBV7-9; J: TRBJ1-1; size: many; CDR3: CASSSQGGAFF; DNA: TGTGCCAGCAGCTCACAAGGTGGAGCTTTCTTT
D: .; length: 12; V: TRBV6-6; J: TRBJ2-1; size: many; CDR3: CAAGRFYNEQFF; DNA: TGTGCCGCAGGCAGGTTTTACAATGAGCAGTTCTTC
D: .; length: 14; V: TRBV4-1; J: TRBJ1-2; size: many; CDR3: CASGSVGRKYGYTF; DNA: TGCGCCAGCGGGTCCGTAGGTAGGAAATATGGCTACACCTTC
D: TRBD2; length: 17; V: TRBV12-3/TRBV12-4; J: TRBJ2-2; size: many; CDR3: CASSPGLAGGDTGELFF; DNA: TGTGCCAGCAGCCCGGGACTAGCGGGGGGAGACACCGGGGAGCTGTTTTTT
D: .; length: 15; V: TRBV10-3; J: TRBJ1-1; size: few; CDR3: CAISPQKLGYTEAFF; DNA: TGTGCCATCAGTCCCCAGAAGTTGGGGTACACTGAAGCTTTCTTT
D: TRBD2; length: 17; V: TRBV3-1; J: TRBJ2-3; size: many; CDR3: CASSRGRLAGGTDTQYF; DNA: TGTGCCAGCAGCCGGGGGAGACTAGCGGGGGGCACAGATACGCAGTATTTT
D: .; length: 16; V: TRBV7-9; J: TRBJ1-2; size: many; CDR3: CASVSGLGRPNYGYTF; DNA: TGTGCCAGTGTATCAGGGCTGGGGCGACCTAACTATGGCTACACCTTC
D: .; length: 16; V: TRBV6-6; J: TRBJ1-2; size: many; CDR3: CASSYQNLGPGRGYTF; DNA: TGTGCCAGCAGTTACCAAAACCTCGGTCCAGGACGTGGCTACACCTTC
D: .; length: 12; V: TRBV29-1; J: TRBJ1-1; size: many; CDR3: CSVDSQNTEAFF; DNA: TGCAGCGTTGACAGCCAGAACACTGAAGCTTTCTTT
D: TRBD2; length: 15; V: TRBV6-1; J: TRBJ2-7; size: many; CDR3: CASSALTSAGYEQYF; DNA: TGTGCCAGCAGCGCCCTGACTAGCGCCGGCTACGAGCAGTACTTC
D: .; length: 13; V: TRBV24-1; J: TRBJ2-2; size: many; CDR3: CATSDLPYGELFF; DNA: TGTGCCACCAGTGATTTGCCATACGGGGAGCTGTTTTTT
D: TRBD2; length: 15; V: TRBV28; J: TRBJ2-7; size: many; CDR3: CASSPRGVARYEQYF; DNA: TGTGCCAGCAGCCCCCGGGGGGTAGCCCGGTACGAGCAGTACTTC
D: TRBD2; length: 15; V: TRBV7-2; J: TRBJ2-7; size: many; CDR3: CASSTYLSGGYEQYF; DNA: TGTGCCAGCAGCACATATCTTTCGGGGGGCTACGAGCAGTACTTC
D: .; length: 14; V: TRBV24-1; J: TRBJ2-1; size: many; CDR3: CATSVGDSYNEQFF; DNA: TGTGCCACCAGCGTAGGGGACTCCTACAATGAGCAGTTCTTC
D: .; length: 13; V: TRBV25-1; J: TRBJ1-1; size: many; CDR3: CASSDYPAGEAFF; DNA: TGTGCCAGCAGTGATTATCCCGCAGGTGAAGCTTTCTTT
D: .; length: 13; V: TRBV27; J: TRBJ2-5; size: many; CDR3: CASSIRVRETQYF; DNA: TGTGCCAGCAGTATCAGGGTGAGGGAGACCCAGTACTTC
D: .; length: 16; V: TRBV9; J: TRBJ2-2; size: many; CDR3: CASSVRGAPGTGELFF; DNA: TGTGCCAGCAGCGTACGGGGGGCGCCGGGCACCGGGGAGCTGTTTTTT
D: .; length: 18; V: TRBV4-2; J: TRBJ1-5; size: few; CDR3: CASSQYLLGGGGNQPQHF; DNA: TGTGCCAGCAGCCAATACCTTCTTGGGGGCGGTGGCAATCAGCCCCAGCATTTT
D: TRBD1; length: 16; V: TRBV27; J: TRBJ2-3; size: .; CDR3: CASSEKGTGAADTQYF; DNA: TGTGCCAGCAGTGAAAAGGGGACAGGGGCGGCAGATACGCAGTATTTT
D: .; length: 16; V: TRBV28; J: TRBJ2-4; size: many; CDR3: CASSPRVGVGKNIQYF; DNA: TGTGCCAGCAGTCCGCGGGTTGGGGTCGGCAAAAACATTCAGTACTTC
D: .; length: 16; V: TRBV18; J: TRBJ2-1; size: many; CDR3: CASSPPGARVFNEQFF; DNA: TGTGCCAGCTCACCACCCGGCGCGCGAGTCTTCAATGAGCAGTTCTTC
D: TRBD2; length: 16; V: TRBV2; J: TRBJ2-3; size: many; CDR3: CASSGLAGAGTDTQYF; DNA: TGTGCCAGCAGTGGCCTAGCGGGGGCCGGCACAGATACGCAGTATTTT
D: TRBD1; length: 13; V: TRBV5-6; J: TRBJ1-2; size: few; CDR3: CASSSPGQGLWTF; DNA: TGTGCCAGCAGCTCTCCGGGACAGGGGTTATGGACCTTC
D: TRBD1; length: 15; V: TRBV7-9; J: TRBJ1-1; size: many; CDR3: CASSRPGTGPAEAFF; DNA: TGTGCCAGCAGCCGTCCCGGGACAGGGCCCGCTGAAGCTTTCTTT
D: TRBD2; length: 15; V: TRBV20-1; J: TRBJ2-3; size: many; CDR3: CSARGTSGGQNTQYF; DNA: TGCAGTGCTAGAGGGACTAGCGGGGGCCAGAATACGCAGTATTTT
D: .; length: 14; V: TRBV7-2; J: TRBJ1-5; size: many; CDR3: CASSSSSGGQPQHF; DNA: TGTGCCAGCAGCTCCTCATCCGGGGGTCAGCCCCAGCATTTT
D: .; length: 16; V: TRBV20-1; J: TRBJ2-5; size: many; CDR3: CSATPRKGAYQETQYF; DNA: TGCAGTGCTACCCCCCGGAAGGGCGCGTACCAAGAGACCCAGTACTTC
D: TRBD2; length: 16; V: TRBV5-1; J: TRBJ2-7; size: many; CDR3: CASSLAPGLAAYEQYF; DNA: TGCGCCAGCAGCTTGGCCCCGGGACTAGCAGCCTACGAGCAGTACTTC
D: .; length: 16; V: TRBV7-8; J: TRBJ1-5; size: many; CDR3: CASSLTGGYSNQPQHF; DNA: TGTGCCAGCAGCTTAACGGGGGGATATAGCAATCAGCCCCAGCATTTT
D: TRBD1; length: 15; V: TRBV7-9; J: TRBJ2-7; size: .; CDR3: CASSLVRDRVHEQYF; DNA: TGTGCCAGCAGCTTAGTTCGGGACAGGGTCCACGAGCAGTACTTC
D: .; length: 11; V: TRBV6-6; J: TRBJ2-4; size: many; CDR3: CASSHQDIQYF; DNA: TGTGCCAGCAGTCACCAGGACATTCAGTACTTC
D: TRBD1; length: 14; V: TRBV30; J: TRBJ1-6; size: few; CDR3: CAWNRGRRWSPLHF; DNA: TGTGCCTGGAACAGGGGGCGACGTTGGTCACCCCTCCACTTT
D: .; length: 14; V: TRBV7-2; J: TRBJ2-1; size: many; CDR3: CASSFRQVHNEQFF; DNA: TGTGCCAGCAGTTTCCGACAGGTACACAATGAGCAGTTCTTC
D: .; length: 15; V: TRBV9; J: TRBJ1-6; size: .; CDR3: CASSEMTDHASPLHF; DNA: TGTGCCAGCAGCGAGATGACCGATCATGCTTCACCCCTCCACTTT
D: .; length: 11; V: TRBV12-3/TRBV12-4; J: TRBJ1-1; size: many; CDR3: CASSSYRAAFF; DNA: TGTGCCAGCAGTTCCTACAGGGCGGCTTTCTTT
D: .; length: 14; V: TRBV20-1; J: TRBJ2-7; size: many; CDR3: CSAARSGRSYEQYF; DNA: TGCAGTGCAGCAAGGTCCGGACGGTCCTACGAGCAGTACTTC
D: .; length: 14; V: TRBV9; J: TRBJ1-2; size: many; CDR3: CASSVDGEDYGYTF; DNA: TGTGCCAGCAGCGTAGACGGGGAGGACTATGGCTACACCTTC
D: TRBD1; length: 13; V: TRBV24-1; J: TRBJ2-7; size: many; CDR3: CATSWDRHYEQYF; DNA: TGTGCCACCAGTTGGGACAGACACTACGAGCAGTACTTC
D: TRBD1; length: 13; V: TRBV29-1; J: TRBJ1-2; size: many; CDR3: CSAIRDSNYGYTF; DNA: TGCAGCGCTATCCGGGACAGTAACTATGGCTACACCTTC
D: .; length: 14; V: TRBV6-4; J: TRBJ2-5; size: .; CDR3: CASSVGDLQETQYF; DNA: TGTGCCAGCAGTGTTGGGGACCTACAAGAGACCCAGTACTTC
D: TRBD2; length: 18; V: TRBV7-8; J: TRBJ2-1; size: many; CDR3: CASSYGGGAEFTYNEQFF; DNA: TGTGCCAGCAGCTATGGCGGGGGGGCCGAATTCACCTACAATGAGCAGTTCTTC
D: TRBD2; length: 18; V: TRBV2; J: TRBJ2-1; size: few; CDR3: CASSEKGRRGGRRDEQFF; DNA: TGTGCCAGCAGTGAAAAGGGGAGGCGGGGGGGCAGACGGGATGAGCAGTTCTTC
D: TRBD2; length: 14; V: TRBV7-3; J: TRBJ2-7; size: many; CDR3: CASSKLAGPYEQYF; DNA: TGTGCCAGCAGCAAACTAGCGGGCCCCTACGAGCAGTACTTC
D: TRBD1; length: 15; V: TRBV7-2; J: TRBJ2-2; size: many; CDR3: CASSLGTGYTGELFF; DNA: TGTGCCAGCAGCTTGGGGACAGGATACACCGGGGAGCTGTTTTTT
D: TRBD2; length: 16; V: TRBV7-2; J: TRBJ2-7; size: many; CDR3: CASSLGPRTSSYEQYF; DNA: TGTGCCAGCAGCTTGGGTCCACGGACTAGCTCCTACGAGCAGTACTTC